This entry lists 30 T cell receptor beta chains sequenced from one sample in a study of shared clonotypes between healthy human individuals (dated by TCRdb to 2020 to 2021). Library prep was done by the immunoSEQ multiplex PCR assay. In TCRdb, the immuneACCESS table is reduced to in-frame sequences with V and J assigned. These tables do not hold every clone; where another copy was compared, an unresolved V gene accounts for under half, and the others remain unexplained. Counted in this sample were about 980,000 clones; approximately 80% of them appeared once. Over 1.3% of the sample is in the top ten clones. Sequenced material: memory CD4+ T cells sorted from blood. Explained via the paper, the cell subset or site label denotes: CD45RA-negative fraction. These TCRs come from a man younger than 30 in good health.

The V and J genes are TRBV11-3 and TRBJ2-3; D remains ambiguous. V was shortened by 0 bases and J by 3 bases, with 7 bases between the two germline ends. CDR1 and CDR2 from the germline V gene are SGHNT and YENEEA. There are 14 residues in the CDR3. The DNA of the CDR3 is TGTGCCAGCAGCTTAGACGACCATACAGATACGCAGTATTTT. Translating gives CASSLDDHTDTQYF.

The CDR3 region is CASSRGDTIYF. For the CDR3, the DNA is TGTGCCAGCAGCAGGGGAGACACCATATATTTT. The chain joins TRBV6-5 to TRBJ1-3, with TRBD1 as a possible D gene (6 bases). Looked up from germline, CDR1 is MNHEY and CDR2 is SVGAGI. The CDR3 contains 11 residues. The V end was cut by 6 bases, the J end by 8 bases, with 8 bases between.

The rearrangement uses TRBV29-1 and TRBJ1-1, with a tentative D call TRBD1 (6 bases). The V and J ends lost 4 bases and 6 bases respectively, with 15 bases between them. CDR1 SQVTM and CDR2 ANQGSEA come from the germline V gene. CDR3 length: 13 residues. The DNA for the CDR3 is TGCAGCGTTGGTAGGGGGGTCTTCTCTGAAGCTTTCTTT. The encoded protein is CSVGRGVFSEAFF.

This sequence joins TRBV10-1 and TRBJ2-3; possible D gene TRBD2, 5 bases. The CDR3 has 15 amino acids. Germline values: CDR1 WNHNN, CDR2 SYGVQD (reference sequence). The V end lost 6 bases, the J end lost 2 bases, and 15 bases lay between the germline ends. The CDR3 DNA is TGCGCCAGCAGCGAATCCGGGGTTCCCACAGATACGCAGTATTTT. Residues: CASSESGVPTDTQYF.

This clone has only a few counts. This sequence joins TRBV7-2 and TRBJ2-1; 11 nucleotides align to TRBD2. Per germline, CDR1 SGHTA and CDR2 FQGNSA. After removal of 8 bases from V and 3 bases from J, the junction contained 6 bases not matched to a gene. The CDR3 sequence is 15 residues long. The CDR3 region is CASSLAGGHYNEQFF. CDR3 DNA sequence: TGTGCCAGCTCGCTAGCGGGAGGACACTACAATGAGCAGTTCTTC.

The J gene is TRBJ1-6, the V gene TRBV5-6, with TRBD1 identical over 10 bases. J was trimmed by 10 bases and V by 0 bases; bases with no gene match: 4. Germline V gene data show CDR1 as SGHDT and CDR2 as YYEEEE. This CDR3 region has 15 residues. CDR3 bases: TGTGCCAGCAGCTTGGGGGACAGGGGAGGCTCACCCCTCCACTTT. It encodes CASSLGDRGGSPLHF.

A single count supports this clone. CDR3 residues: CASSVNFMERTSSYNEQFF. The CDR3 coding sequence is TGTGCCAGCAGCGTTAATTTCATGGAGCGGACGAGCTCCTACAATGAGCAGTTCTTC. The chain recombines TRBV9 with TRBJ2-1; D is possibly TRBD2 (5 bases). With 2 bases removed from V and 0 bases from J, the gap between germline ends came to 21 bases. The CDR3 length is 19 residues. CDR1 is SGDLS, CDR2 YYNGEE, per germline.

The chain carries TRBV5-6 and TRBJ2-3, with a possible D match to TRBD1 (5 bases). The CDR3 has 15 amino acids. The V gene lost 0 bases and the J gene lost 8 bases, with 16 bases spanning the gap. Germline V lookup: CDR1 SGHDT, CDR2 YYEEEE. CDR3 region: CASSLVGAGLGTQYF. CDR3 sequence (DNA): TGTGCCAGCAGCTTGGTTGGGGCAGGGCTGGGTACGCAGTATTTT. The full variable domain, in which reference TRBV5-6 and TRBJ2-3 provide the parts outside the CDR3, is DAGVTQSPTHLIKTRGQQVTLRCSPKSGHDTVSWYQQALGQGPQFIFQYYEEEERQRGNFPDRFSGHQFPNYSSELNVNALLLGDSALYLCASSLVGAGLGTQYFGPGTRLTVL.

This CDR3 is CASSPFGAGRNQPQHF. The DNA of the CDR3 is TGTGCCAGCAGCCCATTCGGTGCAGGCCGGAATCAGCCCCAGCATTTT. V and J are TRBV28 and TRBJ1-5, with no clear D. CDR1 is MDHEN and CDR2 is SYDVKM in the germline V gene. Deletions cut 6 bases from V and 4 bases from J, with 19 bases between. The length of the CDR3 is 16 residues.

The chain combines TRBV6-5 with TRBJ2-7; possibly TRBD2 for D (7 bases). The germline V gene encodes CDR1 MNHEY and CDR2 SVGAGI. The V end lost 5 bases, the J end lost 7 bases, and 18 bases lay between the germline ends. This CDR3 contains 14 residues. CDR3: CASSLPGGAGEQYF. CDR3 coding DNA: TGTGCCAGCAGTCTGCCTGGGGGGGCAGGGGAGCAGTACTTC.

This chain uses TRBV25-1 with TRBJ2-1; the D gene is possibly TRBD2 (5 bases). The CDR3 loop spans 13 amino acids. Germline loops: CDR1 MGHDK, CDR2 SYGVNS. V lost 3 bases and J 10 bases, leaving 13 bases between the germline ends. The CDR3 region is CASSDRVGNEQFF. The CDR3, as DNA: TGTGCCAGCAGTGACCGCGTCGGGAACGAGCAGTTCTTC. The full variable domain, with the rest looked up from reference TRBV25-1 and TRBJ2-1, is EADIYQTPRYLVIGTGKKITLECSQTMGHDKMYWYQQDPGMELHLIHYSYGVNSTEKGDLSSESTVSRIRTEHFPLTLESARPSHTSQYLCASSDRVGNEQFFGPGTRLTVL.

The rearrangement joins TRBV6-1 to TRBJ2-1; D is uncertain. CDR1 and CDR2 (germline): MNHNS, SASEGT. The CDR3 runs to 13 residues. V was trimmed by 5 bases and J by 6 bases, leaving 11 bases between them. CDR3 DNA: TGTGCCAGCAGTAGCGAACCGTTCAATGAGCAGTTCTTC. It is translated as CASSSEPFNEQFF.

The chain is built from TRBV12-5 and TRBJ1-1; possibly TRBD1 for D (5 bases). Germline V gene lookup returns CDR1 LGHNT and CDR2 FRNRAP. The CDR3 covers 11 residues. The V gene lost 5 bases and the J gene lost 7 bases, with 8 bases spanning the gap. The CDR3: CASGTTGEAFF. DNA of the CDR3: TGTGCTAGTGGTACTACAGGTGAAGCTTTCTTT.

V and J are TRBV2 and TRBJ2-7, with 7 bases lining up with TRBD1. Germline-derived CDR1 and CDR2 are SNHLY and FYNNEI. The CDR3 sequence is 13 residues long. V trimming: 3 bases; J trimming: 6 bases; junction bases outside the gene matches: 5. The CDR3 DNA follows: TGTGCCAGCAGTGAGACAGGGATAGGCGAGCAGTACTTC. Translated: CASSETGIGEQYF.

This clone was recorded once. The rearrangement links TRBV6-5 to TRBJ2-3; TRBD2 aligns across 8 bases. The CDR3 runs 14 residues. The germline V gene has CDR1 MNHEY and CDR2 SVGAGI. J gave up 1 base and V 6 bases, and 3 bases lay outside the gene matches. This chain's CDR3 is CASRALAGTDTQYF. CDR3 nucleotide sequence: TGTGCCAGCAGAGCACTAGCGGGCACAGATACGCAGTATTTT.

This clone was counted at least ten times. The V gene is TRBV27, the J gene TRBJ2-3, with a possible D match to TRBD1 (5 bases). V lost 6 bases, J lost 2 bases, and 12 bases lay in between. Per germline, CDR1 MNHEY and CDR2 SMNVEV (reference sequence). This CDR3 spans 14 amino acids. The CDR3 nucleotides read TGTGCCAGCAGCCGACAGATCGTCACAGATACGCAGTATTTT. It yields the protein CASSRQIVTDTQYF.

The chain is built from TRBV5-1 and TRBJ1-2, with D maybe TRBD1 (6 bases). Germline V gene data show CDR1 as SGHRS and CDR2 as YFSETQ. The CDR3 loop spans 13 amino acids. Trimming took off 0 bases at V and 6 bases at J, with 9 bases between the two ends. The CDR3 sequence is CASSLGDINGYTF. CDR3 nucleotides: TGCGCCAGCAGCTTGGGGGACATAAATGGCTACACCTTC.

V usage is TRBV19 and J usage is TRBJ1-2; maybe TRBD1 (5 bases). The V end lost 6 bases, the J end lost 0 bases, and 11 bases lay between the germline ends. Germline values: CDR1 LNHDA, CDR2 SQIVND (reference sequence). The CDR3 is 14 amino acids. This chain's CDR3 is CASRPGKANYGYTF. CDR3 nucleotides: TGTGCCAGTAGACCAGGGAAAGCTAACTATGGCTACACCTTC. The full variable domain, in which reference TRBV19 and TRBJ1-2 provide the parts outside the CDR3, is DGGITQSPKYLFRKEGQNVTLSCEQNLNHDAMYWYRQDPGQGLRLIYYSQIVNDFQKGDIAEGYSVSREKKESFPLTVTSAQKNPTAFYLCASRPGKANYGYTFGSGTRLTVV.

In regard to this clone: The junction departs from the called germline gene at one end, perhaps through a read error. The V gene is TRBV7-7, the J gene TRBJ2-3, with 10 nucleotides matching TRBD2. The CDR3 covers 18 residues. Germline CDR1 is SSHAT and CDR2 is FNYEAQ (reference sequence). The CDR3, as DNA: TGTGCTAGCAGCTTAGGAGCGGGAGGGCCGATTAGCACAGATACGCAGTATTTT. Protein product: CASSLGAGGPISTDTQYF.

The gene calls are TRBV4-2 and TRBJ1-2, with D unresolved. The CDR3 loop spans 14 amino acids. Between the trimmed V and J ends, which lost 1 base and 8 bases, there was a span of 14 bases. The V gene's germline CDR1 is LGHNA and CDR2 YNFKEQ. The CDR3 sequence: CASSQGKDSGGYTF. DNA of the CDR3: TGTGCCAGCAGCCAAGGGAAAGATTCTGGCGGCTACACCTTC.

The chain links TRBV5-1 to TRBJ2-3; possible D gene TRBD1, 5 bases. V was shortened by 4 bases and J by 0 bases, with 12 bases between the two germline ends. The CDR3 runs 15 residues. CDR1 and CDR2 from the germline V gene are SGHRS and YFSETQ. The CDR3 here is CASSPDSPSTDTQYF. Here the CDR3 DNA reads TGCGCCAGCAGCCCAGACAGCCCTAGCACAGATACGCAGTATTTT.

This clone came up a few times. This chain joins TRBV5-1 and TRBJ1-6, with a possible D match to TRBD1 (6 bases). Trimming cost V 0 bases and J 7 bases, with 11 bases left between them. The CDR3 has 15 amino acids. Germline V gene sequence: CDR1 SGHRS, CDR2 YFSETQ. The CDR3 DNA is TGCGCCAGCAGCTTGGGGACAGAGAGAAATTCACCCCTCCACTTT. It codes for CASSLGTERNSPLHF. Using reference TRBV5-1 and TRBJ1-6 for the parts outside the CDR3, the full variable domain is KAGVTQTPRYLIKTRGQQVTLSCSPISGHRSVSWYQQTPGQGLQFLFEYFSETQRNKGNFPGRFSGRQFSNSRSEMNVSTLELGDSALYLCASSLGTERNSPLHFGNGTRLTVT.

This clone was counted only a few times. The rearrangement joins TRBV30 to TRBJ1-2, with D uncertain. CDR1 and CDR2 (germline): GTSNPN, SVGIG (reference sequence). V lost 3 bases, J lost 7 bases, and 15 bases lay in between. This CDR3 has 13 amino acids. CDR3 region: CAWSPKWGSGYTF. Written as DNA, the CDR3 is TGTGCCTGGAGCCCCAAATGGGGAAGTGGCTACACCTTC.

This clone was detected a few times. The gene calls are TRBV25-1 and TRBJ2-3; the D is unclear. Germline V lookup: CDR1 MGHDK, CDR2 SYGVNS. V dropped 5 bases and J dropped 4 bases, with 4 bases sitting between them. This CDR3 region has 11 residues. The CDR3 DNA reads as TGTGCCAGCAGTTGGTCAGATACGCAGTATTTT. Translating gives CASSWSDTQYF.

CDR3 region: CASSRQALSYEQYF. As DNA, the CDR3 is TGTGCCAGCAGCCGACAGGCTCTCTCCTACGAGCAGTACTTC. This sequence joins TRBV13 and TRBJ2-7, with D maybe TRBD1 (6 bases). Germline V gene sequence: CDR1 PRHDT, CDR2 FYEKMQ (reference sequence). The CDR3 extends over 14 amino acids. Trimming took 5 bases from V and 0 from J, leaving 11 bases between them. Full variable domain (outside the CDR3, taken from reference TRBV13 and TRBJ2-7): AAGVIQSPRHLIKEKRETATLKCYPIPRHDTVYWYQQGPGQDPQFLISFYEKMQSDKGSIPDRFSAQQFSDYHSELNMSSLELGDSALYFCASSRQALSYEQYFGPGTRLTVT.

The V call is TRBV18, the J call TRBJ1-5; tentative D call: TRBD1 (5 bases). The germline V gene encodes CDR1 KGHSH and CDR2 LQKENI. The CDR3 runs 14 residues. V was shortened by 5 bases and J by 4 bases, with 12 bases between the two germline ends. The CDR3 region has the DNA TGTGCCAGCTCATTCGGGCGGGGGAATCAGCCCCAGCATTTT. This translates into CASSFGRGNQPQHF.

The V and J genes are TRBV5-1 and TRBJ2-3, with D possibly TRBD1 on 7 matching bases. The CDR3 contains 20 residues. Between the trimmed V and J ends, which lost 4 bases and 0 bases, there was a span of 27 bases. Germline CDR1 is SGHRS and CDR2 is YFSETQ. The CDR3 here is CASSRGRTGLYIPSTDTQYF. DNA of the CDR3: TGCGCCAGCAGCCGCGGCCGGACAGGACTATATATCCCTAGCACAGATACGCAGTATTTT.

This chain uses TRBV5-5 with TRBJ2-7, with D tentatively TRBD1 or TRBD2 (5 bases each). Deletions cut 4 bases from V and 3 bases from J, with 17 bases between. The CDR3 totals 15 residues. CDR1 SGHKS and CDR2 YYEKEE come from the germline V gene (reference sequence). The CDR3 protein is CASSKTRDPSYEQYF. CDR3 bases: TGTGCCAGCAGCAAAACCAGGGACCCAAGCTACGAGCAGTACTTC. Supplemented by reference TRBV5-5 and TRBJ2-7, the full variable domain reads DAGVTQSPTHLIKTRGQQVTLRCSPISGHKSVSWYQQVLGQGPQFIFQYYEKEERGRGNFPDRFSARQFPNYSSELNVNALLLGDSALYLCASSKTRDPSYEQYFGPGTRLTVT.

V usage is TRBV5-8 and J usage is TRBJ2-7; no definite D call. The CDR3 sequence is 10 residues long. Trimming cost V 4 bases and J 2 bases, with 1 base left between them. The germline gives CDR1 SGHTS, CDR2 YDEGEE. The CDR3: CASSTYEQYF. The CDR3 DNA follows: TGTGCCAGCAGCACCTACGAGCAGTACTTC.

The rearrangement links TRBV6-1 to TRBJ1-6, with D uncertain. CDR1 and CDR2 from the germline V gene are MNHNS and SASEGT. CDR3 length: 13 residues. With 2 bases removed from V and 5 bases from J, the gap between germline ends came to 4 bases. The CDR3 is CASSEQNNSPLHF. The CDR3, as DNA: TGTGCCAGCAGTGAACAGAATAATTCACCCCTCCACTTT.